This TCR beta chain was obtained from a study of regulatory T cells in long-lasting Graves disease. Background on the study: Prior antithyroid drug treatment in newly diagnosed Graves' patients lasted under 3 months. Study results and caveats: The study found lower TCR diversity in persistent Graves' patients than in newly diagnosed ones. Favored usage of TRBV28, TRBJ1-2 and TRBJ2-5 was recorded in persistent disease.

As for time point: newly diagnosed GD, antithyroid drugs for less than 3 months. PBMC-derived RNA was used for the TCR library. Arm-PCR of CDR3 regions and iRepertoire HTBI primers were used to build TCR beta libraries. One entry per CDR3 protein, called by TCRdb with MiXCR from the multiplex PCR reads. The profile shows 530,000 or so distinct CDR3 sequences, about 14% of them singletons. This clonotype was detected ten times or more. The target antigen is unknown. The CDR3 length is 15 residues. V was clipped by 0 bases and J by 4 bases; unmatched bases: 4. The V gene's germline CDR1 is MRHNA and CDR2 SNTAGT. These data were also filed under a second study, of T cells in Graves' hyperthyroidism and ophthalmopathy.

The TCR originated in a young man with Graves disease. The chain employs TRBV6-4 and TRBJ1-2, with 8 bases aligning to TRBD1. The sequenced sample was peripheral blood mononuclear cells (PBMCs), obtained at new diagnosis, from a patient treated with antithyroid drugs. CDR3 region: CASSDSPGGAYGYTF. The CDR3 bases are TGTGCCAGCAGTGACTCTCCAGGGGGCGCCTATGGCTACACCTTC.